The 4 T cell receptor beta chains presented below share a single source sample, sequenced in a study of ipilimumab plus nivolumab after autologous stem cell transplantation. The assay was immunoSEQ multiplex PCR, and TCRdb's table has in-frame clones only and misses some. Of tens of thousands of clones in the sample, 83% were seen once. Here the sequenced sample was PBMCs, taken in a trial of ipilimumab plus nivolumab as post-transplant consolidation. The receptors were sampled from a male donor with diffuse large B-cell lymphoma.

The rearrangement joins TRBV4-1 to TRBJ2-2; D gene unclear. Trimming left V 10 bases short and J 1 base short, with 4 bases between. Germline V gives CDR1 MGHRA, CDR2 YSYEKL. The CDR3 covers 11 residues. The DNA for the CDR3 is TGCGCCACTAGGAACACCGGGGAGCTGTTTTTT. It translates to CATRNTGELFF.

This chain connects TRBV6-5 to TRBJ1-6; 7 bases are shared with TRBD1. Unmatched junction bases numbered 8, after V lost 7 bases and J lost 5 bases. CDR1 is MNHEY and CDR2 is SVGAGI in the germline V gene. The CDR3 sequence is 15 residues long. The CDR3 is CASTTQQGNNSPLHF. For the CDR3, the DNA is TGTGCCAGCACCACTCAACAGGGGAATAATTCACCCCTCCACTTT.

V and J are TRBV27 and TRBJ1-5; 9 bases agree with TRBD1. CDR3 length equals 16 residues. The ends lost 6 bases at V and 2 bases at J; junction bases unmatched: 8. Germline assignment: CDR1 MNHEY and CDR2 SMNVEV (reference sequence). The CDR3, as DNA: TGTGCCAGCAGCAGCACAGGGGGCGTTGGCAATCAGCCCCAGCATTTT. It codes for CASSSTGGVGNQPQHF.

J is TRBJ1-2 and V is TRBV12-5; 7 bases line up with TRBD1. The germline V gene encodes CDR1 LGHNT and CDR2 FRNRAP. This CDR3 contains 15 residues. V was pared by 1 base and J by 0 bases, with 2 bases of the junction left unmatched. In DNA, the CDR3 is TGTGCTAGTGGTTTGGACAGGGGTACTAACTATGGCTACACCTTC. It specifies CASGLDRGTNYGYTF.